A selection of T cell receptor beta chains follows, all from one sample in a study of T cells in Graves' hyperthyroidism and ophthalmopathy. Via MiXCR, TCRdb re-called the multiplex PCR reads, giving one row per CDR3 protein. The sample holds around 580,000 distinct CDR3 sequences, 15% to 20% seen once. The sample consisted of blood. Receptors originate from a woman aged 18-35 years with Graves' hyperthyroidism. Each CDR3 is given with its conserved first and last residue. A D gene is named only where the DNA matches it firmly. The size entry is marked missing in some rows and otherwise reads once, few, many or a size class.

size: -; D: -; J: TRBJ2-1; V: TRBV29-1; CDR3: CSVVMAGEGYEQFF; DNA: TGCAGCGTTGTTATGGCAGGGGAAGGCTACGAGCAGTTCTTC
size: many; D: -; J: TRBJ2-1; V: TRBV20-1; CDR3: CSATRRSSYNEQFF; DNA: TGCAGTGCTACGCGAAGGAGCTCCTACAATGAGCAGTTCTTC
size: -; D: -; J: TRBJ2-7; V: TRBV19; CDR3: CASSSISEGEQYF; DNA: TGTGCCAGTAGTTCAATCTCGGAGGGGGAGCAGTACTTC
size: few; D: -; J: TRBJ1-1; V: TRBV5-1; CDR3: CASNREPMGTEAFF; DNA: TGCGCCAGCAATCGAGAACCGATGGGCACTGAAGCTTTCTTT
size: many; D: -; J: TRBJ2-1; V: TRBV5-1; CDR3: CASSLNLNNEQFF; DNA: TGCGCCAGCAGCTTGAATCTAAACAATGAGCAGTTCTTC
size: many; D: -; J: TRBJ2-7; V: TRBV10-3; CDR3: CAISLAAGDSSYEQYF; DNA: TGTGCCATCAGTCTTGCAGCGGGGGACAGCTCCTACGAGCAGTACTTC
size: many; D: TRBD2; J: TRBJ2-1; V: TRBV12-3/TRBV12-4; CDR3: CASRLAGGNYNEQFF; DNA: TGTGCCAGCAGATTAGCGGGAGGGAACTACAATGAGCAGTTCTTC
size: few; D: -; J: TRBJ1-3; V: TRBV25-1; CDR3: CASSEYGLDSGNTIYF; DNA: TGTGCCAGCAGTGAATACGGACTCGACTCTGGAAACACCATATATTTT
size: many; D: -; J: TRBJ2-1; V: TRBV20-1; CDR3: CSASPRGGYNEQFF; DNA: TGCAGTGCTAGTCCCAGGGGAGGGTACAATGAGCAGTTCTTC
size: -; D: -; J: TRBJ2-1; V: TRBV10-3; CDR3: CAISEPPAGQFF; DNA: TGTGCCATCAGTGAGCCCCCCGCGGGGCAGTTCTTC
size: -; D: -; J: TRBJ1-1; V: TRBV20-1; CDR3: CSARAPGTHTEAFF; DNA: TGCAGTGCTAGAGCCCCCGGGACCCACACTGAAGCTTTCTTT
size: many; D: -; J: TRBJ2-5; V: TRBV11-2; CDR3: CASSLVAGYQETQYF; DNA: TGTGCCAGCAGCTTAGTTGCCGGATACCAAGAGACCCAGTACTTC
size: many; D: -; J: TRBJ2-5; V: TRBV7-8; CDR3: CASADPFQETQYF; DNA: TGTGCCAGCGCCGATCCATTCCAAGAGACCCAGTACTTC
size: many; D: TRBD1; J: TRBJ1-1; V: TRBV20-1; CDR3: CSALQQGRDTEAFF; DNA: TGCAGTGCACTCCAACAGGGGAGAGACACTGAAGCTTTCTTT
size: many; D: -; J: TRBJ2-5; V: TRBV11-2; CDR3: CASSFGGASGTQYF; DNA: TGTGCCAGCAGCTTTGGGGGGGCATCAGGGACCCAGTACTTC
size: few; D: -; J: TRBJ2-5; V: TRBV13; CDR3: CASSLRVGWEKTQYF; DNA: TGTGCCAGCAGCTTGCGGGTGGGTTGGGAAAAGACCCAGTACTTC